The present TCR beta chain was sequenced within a study of post-analysis software for immune sequencing data. Overall study findings and caveats: Controls showed lower frequencies than patients for four to six TRBV segments, and TRBV5-6, TRBV5-1 and TRBV20-1 were among these. When compared against controls, multiple sclerosis patients showed significantly lower normalized Chao1 diversity.

This clonotype was detected only a few times. Its antigen remains unidentified. The TCR beta cDNA libraries contained unique molecular identifiers. Using its own MiXCR run on the PCR reads, TCRdb lists one record per CDR3 protein. The sample carries approximately 440,000 distinct CDR3 sequences, approximately 45% recorded once. The germline V and J ends were trimmed by 2 bases and 10 bases, with 15 bases remaining between them. The CDR3 runs to 15 residues. Germline assignment: CDR1 MNHEY and CDR2 SVGAGI. The sequencing input was blood. The rearrangement joins TRBV6-5 to TRBJ1-6; D possibly corresponds to TRBD1 (5 bases). The receptor comes from a girl aged 10 to 17 with multiple sclerosis. The CDR3, as DNA: TGTGCCAGCAGTTACCGGACACCTCGCGAATCACCCCTCCACTTT. Amino acids: CASSYRTPRESPLHF.